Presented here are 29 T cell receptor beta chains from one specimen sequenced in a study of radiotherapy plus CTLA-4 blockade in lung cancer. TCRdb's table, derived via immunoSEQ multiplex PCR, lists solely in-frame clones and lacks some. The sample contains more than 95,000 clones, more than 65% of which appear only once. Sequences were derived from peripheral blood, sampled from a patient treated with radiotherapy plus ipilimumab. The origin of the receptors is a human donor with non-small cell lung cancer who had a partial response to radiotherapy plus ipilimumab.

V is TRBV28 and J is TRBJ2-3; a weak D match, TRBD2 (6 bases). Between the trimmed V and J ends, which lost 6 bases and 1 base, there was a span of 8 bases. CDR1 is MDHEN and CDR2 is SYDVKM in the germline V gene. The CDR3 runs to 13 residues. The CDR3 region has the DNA TGTGCCAGCAGGCCTAGCGGCACAGATACGCAGTATTTT. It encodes CASRPSGTDTQYF.

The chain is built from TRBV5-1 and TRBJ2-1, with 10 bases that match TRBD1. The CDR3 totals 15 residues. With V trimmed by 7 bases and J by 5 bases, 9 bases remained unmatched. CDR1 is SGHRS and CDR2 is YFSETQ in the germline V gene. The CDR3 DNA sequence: TGCGCCAGCTCGCCCCGGGACAGGGGCGACAATGAGCAGTTCTTC. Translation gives CASSPRDRGDNEQFF.

The CDR3 protein is CASSITGARGNQPQHF. The CDR3 DNA is TGTGCCAGTAGTATCACAGGGGCCCGGGGCAATCAGCCCCAGCATTTT. The rearrangement joins TRBV19 to TRBJ1-5; 7 bases map to TRBD1. Germline assignment: CDR1 LNHDA and CDR2 SQIVND (reference sequence). V shed 3 bases, J shed 2 bases, and the junction held 7 bases outside the gene matches. This CDR3 region has 16 residues.

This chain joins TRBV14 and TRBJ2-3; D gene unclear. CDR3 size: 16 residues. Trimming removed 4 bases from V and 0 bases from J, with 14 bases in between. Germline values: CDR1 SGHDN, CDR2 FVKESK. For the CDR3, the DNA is TGTGCCAGCAGCCCGACCGGCGGTCTCAGCACAGATACGCAGTATTTT. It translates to CASSPTGGLSTDTQYF.

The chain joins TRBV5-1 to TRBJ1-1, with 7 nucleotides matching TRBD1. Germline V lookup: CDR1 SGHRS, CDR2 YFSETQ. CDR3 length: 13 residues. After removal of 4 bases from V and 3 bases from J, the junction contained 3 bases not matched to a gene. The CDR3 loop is CASSPGQDTEAFF. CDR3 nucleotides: TGCGCCAGCAGCCCCGGACAGGACACTGAAGCTTTCTTT.

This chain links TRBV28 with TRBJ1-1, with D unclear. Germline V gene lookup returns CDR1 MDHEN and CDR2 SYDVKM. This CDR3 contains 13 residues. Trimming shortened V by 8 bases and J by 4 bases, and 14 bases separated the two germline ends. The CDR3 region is CASFSGSSTEAFF. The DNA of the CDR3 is TGTGCCAGCTTTTCTGGGAGTAGCACTGAAGCTTTCTTT. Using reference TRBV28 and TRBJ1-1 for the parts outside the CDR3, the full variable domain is DVKVTQSSRYLVKRTGEKVFLECVQDMDHENMFWYRQDPGLGLRLIYFSYDVKMKEKGDIPEGYSVSREKKERFSLILESASTNQTSMYLCASFSGSSTEAFFGQGTRLTVV.

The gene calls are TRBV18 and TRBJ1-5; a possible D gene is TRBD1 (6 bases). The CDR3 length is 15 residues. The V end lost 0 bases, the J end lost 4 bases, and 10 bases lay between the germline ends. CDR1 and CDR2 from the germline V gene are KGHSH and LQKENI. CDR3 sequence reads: CASSPPGGLNQPQHF. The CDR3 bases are TGTGCCAGCTCACCACCAGGGGGTCTTAATCAGCCCCAGCATTTT.

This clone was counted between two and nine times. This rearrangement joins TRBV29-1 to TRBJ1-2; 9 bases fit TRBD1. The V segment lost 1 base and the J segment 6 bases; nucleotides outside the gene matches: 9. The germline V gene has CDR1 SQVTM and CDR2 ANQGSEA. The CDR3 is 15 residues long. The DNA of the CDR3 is TGCAGCGTTGAAGGAAAGGGACAGGGAGTTAATGGCTACACCTTC. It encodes CSVEGKGQGVNGYTF.

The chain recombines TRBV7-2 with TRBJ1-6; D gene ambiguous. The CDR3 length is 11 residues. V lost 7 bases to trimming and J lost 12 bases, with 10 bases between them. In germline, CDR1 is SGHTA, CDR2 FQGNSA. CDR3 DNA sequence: TGTGCCAGCAAAACTACGGGACCCCTCCACTTT. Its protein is CASKTTGPLHF.

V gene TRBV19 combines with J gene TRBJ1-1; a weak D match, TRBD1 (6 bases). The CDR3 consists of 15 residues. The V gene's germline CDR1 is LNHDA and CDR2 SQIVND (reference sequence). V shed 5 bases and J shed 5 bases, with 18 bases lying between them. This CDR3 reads CASSPLGTKGTEAFF. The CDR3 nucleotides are TGTGCCAGTAGTCCACTAGGGACAAAGGGTACTGAAGCTTTCTTT. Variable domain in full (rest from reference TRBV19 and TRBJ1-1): DGGITQSPKYLFRKEGQNVTLSCEQNLNHDAMYWYRQDPGQGLRLIYYSQIVNDFQKGDIAEGYSVSREKKESFPLTVTSAQKNPTAFYLCASSPLGTKGTEAFFGQGTRLTVV.

DNA for the CDR3: TGTGCCAGCAGTGCAAGACTAGCGGGTGGGGGCTACAATGAGCAGTTCTTC. Encoded protein: CASSARLAGGGYNEQFF. The V call is TRBV6-1, the J call TRBJ2-1, with 10 bases fitting TRBD2. After removal of 4 bases from V and 3 bases from J, the junction contained 9 bases not matched to a gene. This CDR3 is built from 17 residues. Germline loops: CDR1 MNHNS, CDR2 SASEGT.

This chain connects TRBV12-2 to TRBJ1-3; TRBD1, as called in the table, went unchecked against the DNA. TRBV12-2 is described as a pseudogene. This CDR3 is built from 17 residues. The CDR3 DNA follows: TGTGCAAGTCGCTCGATGACACAGTATAACTCTGGAAACACCATATATTTT. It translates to CASRSMTQYNSGNTIYF.

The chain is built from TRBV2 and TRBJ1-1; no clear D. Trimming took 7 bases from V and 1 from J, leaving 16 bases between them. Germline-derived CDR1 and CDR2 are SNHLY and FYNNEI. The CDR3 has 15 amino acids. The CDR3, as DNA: TGTGCCAGCACTAAAAATCAGGTTGGGAACACTGAAGCTTTCTTT. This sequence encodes CASTKNQVGNTEAFF.

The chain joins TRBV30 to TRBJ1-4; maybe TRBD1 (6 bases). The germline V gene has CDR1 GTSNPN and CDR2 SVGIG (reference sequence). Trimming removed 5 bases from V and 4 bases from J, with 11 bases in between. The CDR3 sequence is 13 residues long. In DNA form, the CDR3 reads TGTGCCTGGGCACAGGGAAATAATGAAAAACTGTTTTTT. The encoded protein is CAWAQGNNEKLFF.

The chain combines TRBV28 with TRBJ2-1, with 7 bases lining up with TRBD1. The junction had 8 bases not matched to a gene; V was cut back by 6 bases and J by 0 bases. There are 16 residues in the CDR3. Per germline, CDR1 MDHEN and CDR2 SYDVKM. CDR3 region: CASSRVGGSSYNEQFF. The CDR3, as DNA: TGTGCCAGCAGCCGGGTAGGGGGCAGCTCCTACAATGAGCAGTTCTTC.

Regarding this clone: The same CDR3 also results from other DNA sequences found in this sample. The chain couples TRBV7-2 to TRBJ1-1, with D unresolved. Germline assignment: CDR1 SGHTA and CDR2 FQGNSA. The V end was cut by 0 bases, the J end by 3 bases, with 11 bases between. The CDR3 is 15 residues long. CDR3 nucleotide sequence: TGTGCCAGCAGCTTAGCCCCGGGAAGGGACACTGAAGCTTTCTTT. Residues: CASSLAPGRDTEAFF.

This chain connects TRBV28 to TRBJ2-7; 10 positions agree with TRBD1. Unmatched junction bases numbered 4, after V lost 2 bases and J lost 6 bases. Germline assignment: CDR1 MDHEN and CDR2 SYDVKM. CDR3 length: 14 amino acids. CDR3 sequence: CASSLGGQGGEQYF. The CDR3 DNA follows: TGTGCCAGCAGTTTAGGAGGACAGGGGGGCGAGCAGTACTTC. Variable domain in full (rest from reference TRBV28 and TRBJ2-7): DVKVTQSSRYLVKRTGEKVFLECVQDMDHENMFWYRQDPGLGLRLIYFSYDVKMKEKGDIPEGYSVSREKKERFSLILESASTNQTSMYLCASSLGGQGGEQYFGPGTRLTVT.

The CDR3 region is CASRQGGSNQPQHF. CDR3 coding DNA: TGTGCCAGCCGACAGGGGGGAAGCAATCAGCCCCAGCATTTT. The rearrangement links TRBV19 to TRBJ1-5, with 9 nucleotides matching TRBD1. This CDR3 comprises 14 residues. The germline V gene has CDR1 LNHDA and CDR2 SQIVND (reference sequence). Trimming took 9 bases from V and 1 from J; bases not matched to a gene: 4.

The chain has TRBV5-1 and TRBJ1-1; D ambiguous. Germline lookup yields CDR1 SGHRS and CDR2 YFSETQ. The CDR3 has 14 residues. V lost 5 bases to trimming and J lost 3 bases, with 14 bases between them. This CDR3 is CASSAAGGYTEAFF. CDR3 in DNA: TGCGCCAGCAGTGCTGCAGGCGGGTACACTGAAGCTTTCTTT.

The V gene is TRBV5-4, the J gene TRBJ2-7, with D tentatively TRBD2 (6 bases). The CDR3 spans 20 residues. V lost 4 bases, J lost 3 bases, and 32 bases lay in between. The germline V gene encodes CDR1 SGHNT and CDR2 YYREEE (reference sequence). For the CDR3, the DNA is TGTGCCAGCAGCCCCAAACCGGGGGAACGGGACTCGAGACGGCTCTACGAGCAGTACGTC. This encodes CASSPKPGERDSRRLYEQYV.

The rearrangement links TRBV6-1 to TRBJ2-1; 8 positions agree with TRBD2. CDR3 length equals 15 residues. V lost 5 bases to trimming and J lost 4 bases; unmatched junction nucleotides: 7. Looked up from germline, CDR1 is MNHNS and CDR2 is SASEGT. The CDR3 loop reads CASSKSGSRYNEQFF. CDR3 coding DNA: TGTGCCAGCAGTAAAAGCGGGAGTAGGTACAATGAGCAGTTCTTC.

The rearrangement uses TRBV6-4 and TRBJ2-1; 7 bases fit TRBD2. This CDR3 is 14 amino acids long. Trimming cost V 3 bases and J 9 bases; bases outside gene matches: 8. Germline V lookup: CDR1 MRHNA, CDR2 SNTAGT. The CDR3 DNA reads TGTGCCAGCAGTGATGAGGCGGGAGTGGGTGAGCAGTTCTTC. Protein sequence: CASSDEAGVGEQFF.

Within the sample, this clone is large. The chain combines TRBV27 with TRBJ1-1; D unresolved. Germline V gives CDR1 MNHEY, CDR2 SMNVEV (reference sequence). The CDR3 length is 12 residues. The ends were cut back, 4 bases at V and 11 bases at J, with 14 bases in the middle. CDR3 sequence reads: CASSSLNSGAFF. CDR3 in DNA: TGTGCCAGCAGTTCCTTGAACTCCGGGGCTTTCTTT.

CDR3 region: CASRQGTVNSYEQYF. The CDR3 DNA follows: TGTGCCAGCAGGCAAGGGACAGTTAACTCCTACGAGCAGTACTTC. The V call is TRBV27, the J call TRBJ2-7; 7 bases are shared with TRBD1. Trimming removed 6 bases from V and 0 bases from J; junction bases left unmatched: 8. The CDR3 has 15 residues. Per germline, CDR1 MNHEY and CDR2 SMNVEV (reference sequence).

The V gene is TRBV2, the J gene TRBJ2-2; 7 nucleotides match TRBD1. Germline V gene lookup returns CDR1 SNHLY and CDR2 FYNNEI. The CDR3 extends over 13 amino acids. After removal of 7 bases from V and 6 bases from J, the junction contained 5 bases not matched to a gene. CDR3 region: CASNTGAAGELFF. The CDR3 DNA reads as TGTGCCAGCAATACAGGGGCTGCCGGGGAGCTGTTTTTT.

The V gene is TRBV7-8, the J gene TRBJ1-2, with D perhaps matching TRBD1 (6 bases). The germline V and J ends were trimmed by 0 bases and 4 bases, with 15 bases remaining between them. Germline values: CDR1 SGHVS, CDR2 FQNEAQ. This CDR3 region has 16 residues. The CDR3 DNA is TGTGCCAGCAGCTTAGCGTCAACAGGGACGAGCTATGGCTACACCTTC. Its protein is CASSLASTGTSYGYTF.

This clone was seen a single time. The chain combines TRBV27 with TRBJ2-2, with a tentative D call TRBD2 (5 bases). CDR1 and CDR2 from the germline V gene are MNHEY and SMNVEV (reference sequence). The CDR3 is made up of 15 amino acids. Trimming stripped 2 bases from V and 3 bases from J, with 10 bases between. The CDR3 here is CASSLGAGDTGELFF. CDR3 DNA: TGTGCCAGCAGTTTAGGCGCCGGGGACACCGGGGAGCTGTTTTTT.

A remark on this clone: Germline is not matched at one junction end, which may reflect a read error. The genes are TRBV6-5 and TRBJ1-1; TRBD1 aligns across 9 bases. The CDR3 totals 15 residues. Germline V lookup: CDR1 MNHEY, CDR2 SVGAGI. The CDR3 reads CASSRLGQGNPEAFF. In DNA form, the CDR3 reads TGTGCCAGCAGTAGGCTCGGACAGGGGAACCCTGAAGCTTTCTTT.

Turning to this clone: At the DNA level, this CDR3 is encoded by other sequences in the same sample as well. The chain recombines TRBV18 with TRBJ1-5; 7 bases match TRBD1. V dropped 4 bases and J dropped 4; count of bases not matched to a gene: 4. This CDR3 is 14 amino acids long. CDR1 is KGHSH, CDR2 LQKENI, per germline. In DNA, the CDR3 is TGTGCCAGCTCACGCGGGACAGAGAATCAGCCCCAGCATTTT. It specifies CASSRGTENQPQHF.